This TCR beta chain was recovered during a study of T cell responses to AZD1222 COVID-19 vaccine. Background on the study: Second-dose intervals near 4 or 12 weeks were combined.

Profiled with immunoSEQ multiplex PCR; TCRdb holds only in-frame clones, not every one. Of some 96,000 clones in the sample, 88% were seen once. Study-wide results and limits: In a largely white British group with more females than males, clonal diversity was possibly underestimated. Spike-specific TCR breadth and depth both grew after two AZD1222 doses. All repertoire sampling was performed exclusively after the peak T cell response.

Worth noting for this clone: Its antigen remains unknown.

The trim removed 3 bases at V and 0 bases at J, leaving 0 bases unmatched. The CDR3 contains 15 residues. Germline V gene lookup returns CDR1 MGHDK and CDR2 SYGVNS. The V gene is TRBV25-1, the J gene TRBJ2-1, with TRBD2 identical over 9 bases. The material sequenced was peripheral blood, taken on day 0 of AZD1222 vaccination. This sequence originates from an adult in good health. The CDR3 DNA reads as TGTGCCAGCAGTGAGGGACTAGCCTCCTACAATGAGCAGTTCTTC. It is translated as CASSEGLASYNEQFF.